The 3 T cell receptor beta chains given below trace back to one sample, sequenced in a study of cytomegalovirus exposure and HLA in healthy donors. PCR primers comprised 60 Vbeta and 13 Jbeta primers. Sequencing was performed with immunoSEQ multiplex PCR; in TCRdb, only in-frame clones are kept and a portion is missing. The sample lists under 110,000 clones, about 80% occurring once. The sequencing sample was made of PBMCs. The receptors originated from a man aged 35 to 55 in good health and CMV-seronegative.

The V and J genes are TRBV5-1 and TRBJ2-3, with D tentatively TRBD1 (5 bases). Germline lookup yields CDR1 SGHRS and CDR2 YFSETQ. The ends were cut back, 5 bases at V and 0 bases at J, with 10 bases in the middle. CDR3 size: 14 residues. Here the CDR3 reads CASRLGVSTDTQYF. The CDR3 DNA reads TGCGCCAGCAGGTTAGGGGTTAGCACAGATACGCAGTATTTT.

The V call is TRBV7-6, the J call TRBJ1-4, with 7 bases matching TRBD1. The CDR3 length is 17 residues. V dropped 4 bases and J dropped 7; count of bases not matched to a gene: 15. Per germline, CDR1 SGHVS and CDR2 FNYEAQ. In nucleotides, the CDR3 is TGTGCCAGCAGCTCATGGGACAGTAGTCTCTGGAGTGAAAAACTGTTTTTT. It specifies CASSSWDSSLWSEKLFF.

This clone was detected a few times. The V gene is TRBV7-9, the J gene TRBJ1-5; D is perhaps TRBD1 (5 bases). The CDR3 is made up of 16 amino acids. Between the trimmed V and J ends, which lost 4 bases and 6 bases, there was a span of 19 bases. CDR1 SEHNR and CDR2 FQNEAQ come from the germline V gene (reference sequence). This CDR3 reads CASSSRGTGGFQPQHF. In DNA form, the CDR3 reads TGTGCCAGCAGCTCAAGAGGGACGGGGGGTTTTCAGCCCCAGCATTTT.